One sample yielded the 5 T cell receptor beta chains listed below, sequenced in a study of T-cell memory formation after mild COVID-19. TCRdb independently ran MiXCR on the 5' RACE reads; one entry per CDR3 protein. The repertoire holds some 450,000 distinct CDR3 sequences, with about a sixth as singletons. The sample consisted of PBMCs or a T cell subset sorted from them (not recorded which). Receptors were obtained from a man younger than 35 who had mild COVID-19 (a few samples of this study predate the infection). Cell type and time point are not known.

V and J are TRBV9 and TRBJ1-2; D possibly corresponds to TRBD1 (6 bases). Trimming shortened V by 4 bases and J by 1 base, and 11 bases separated the two germline ends. The germline V gene has CDR1 SGDLS and CDR2 YYNGEE. The CDR3 is made up of 14 amino acids. The CDR3 sequence: CASSPWTDNYGYTF. The CDR3 DNA follows: TGTGCCAGCAGCCCCTGGACAGATAACTATGGCTACACCTTC.

This clonotype has a handful of counts. V is TRBV7-9 and J is TRBJ2-5; no reliable D call. Looked up from germline, CDR1 is SEHNR and CDR2 is FQNEAQ (reference sequence). The CDR3 is 10 amino acids. Trimming pared 7 bases from V and 4 bases from J, leaving 4 bases between. The CDR3 sequence: CASNPETQYF. CDR3 DNA sequence: TGTGCCAGCAATCCAGAGACCCAGTACTTC.

This clonotype was observed a single time. V is TRBV6-1 and J is TRBJ1-5, with D perhaps matching TRBD1 (6 bases). Germline V CDR1 and CDR2: MNHNS, SASEGT. V lost 6 bases to trimming and J lost 6 bases, with 15 bases between them. This CDR3 spans 14 amino acids. The CDR3 DNA sequence: TGTGCCAGCAGGGAAACAGGGACCCCTCAGCCCCAGCATTTT. Protein: CASRETGTPQPQHF.

The chain carries TRBV2 and TRBJ1-4, with a tentative D call TRBD1 (5 bases). The CDR3 loop spans 12 amino acids. Germline-derived CDR1 and CDR2 are SNHLY and FYNNEI. V was clipped by 3 bases and J by 6 bases, with 5 bases between them. The DNA of the CDR3 is TGTGCCAGCAGTGACAGGGATGAAAAACTGTTTTTT. Its protein product is CASSDRDEKLFF.

This clonotype was recorded a few times. V gene TRBV5-1 combines with J gene TRBJ2-1; tentative D call: TRBD1 (5 bases). The germline gives CDR1 SGHRS, CDR2 YFSETQ. The V end was cut by 4 bases, the J end by 0 bases, with 11 bases between. This CDR3 has 15 residues. CDR3 sequence reads: CASSPRQRSYNEQFF. Written as DNA, the CDR3 is TGCGCCAGCAGCCCGAGACAGCGCTCCTACAATGAGCAGTTCTTC.